The 22 T cell receptor beta chains presented below share a single source sample, sequenced in a study of blood T cell repertoires in COVID-19 (dated by TCRdb to 2020 to 2022). Library method: the immunoSEQ multiplex PCR assay. Held by TCRdb, this immuneACCESS table contains in-frame sequences only and omits some clones. Under half of the omission traces to an unresolved V gene where checked; the cause of the rest is unknown. The sample table records hundreds of thousands of clones; roughly 80% of these occur just once. 6.5% to 9% of the sample is in the top ten clones. Sequencing was done on a sample of peripheral blood. All receptors derive from a woman older than 75 with COVID-19, enrolled during active disease.

This chain joins TRBV7-9 and TRBJ2-2; D call uncertain. Trimming pared 6 bases from V and 7 bases from J, leaving 12 bases between. CDR3 length equals 13 residues. Germline V gene data show CDR1 as SEHNR and CDR2 as FQNEAQ (reference sequence). CDR3 DNA sequence: TGTGCCAGCAGGAGCCGGTGGAGCGGGGAGCTGTTTTTT. Residues: CASRSRWSGELFF.

This chain connects TRBV2 to TRBJ1-5; D call uncertain. Germline values: CDR1 SNHLY, CDR2 FYNNEI. The ends were cut back, 3 bases at V and 9 bases at J, with 6 bases in the middle. The CDR3 has 11 amino acids. The CDR3 sequence is CASSDPGPQHF. The CDR3 bases are TGTGCCAGCAGTGACCCCGGGCCCCAGCATTTT.

V is TRBV7-9 and J is TRBJ1-5; D not certain. This CDR3 contains 12 residues. Trimming left V 5 bases short and J 4 bases short, with 6 bases between. Germline CDR1 is SEHNR and CDR2 is FQNEAQ (reference sequence). CDR3 sequence reads: CASSLGNQPQHF. The CDR3 DNA reads TGTGCCAGCAGCCTCGGGAATCAGCCCCAGCATTTT.

This chain connects TRBV5-1 to TRBJ2-3; possible D gene TRBD2, 5 bases. The V end lost 6 bases, the J end lost 2 bases, and 16 bases lay between the germline ends. Per the germline V gene, CDR1 is SGHRS and CDR2 is YFSETQ. This CDR3 contains 15 residues. CDR3 residues: CASTIGVGDTDTQYF. The CDR3 DNA reads TGCGCCAGCACCATTGGGGTCGGGGACACAGATACGCAGTATTTT.

The V gene is TRBV5-6, the J gene TRBJ1-6, with 9 bases lining up with TRBD1. Germline V CDR1 and CDR2: SGHDT, YYEEEE. The V and J ends lost 5 bases and 8 bases, in that order; junction bases with no gene match: 11. The CDR3 has 16 amino acids. CDR3 DNA sequence: TGTGCCAGCAGTTTAACCGGGACAGGGCCTTATTCACCCCTCCACTTT. Protein product: CASSLTGTGPYSPLHF.

The gene calls are TRBV30 and TRBJ1-1, with no clear D. CDR1 and CDR2 from the germline V gene are GTSNPN and SVGIG (reference sequence). The CDR3 length is 13 residues. Deletions cut 0 bases from V and 3 bases from J, with 8 bases between. In DNA form, the CDR3 reads TGTGCCTGGAGTGTTGTATCTGACACTGAAGCTTTCTTT. Protein product: CAWSVVSDTEAFF.

This clone has just one count. One end of the junction is discordant with germline, which a read error may explain. The chain carries TRBV19 and TRBJ2-3; 7 nucleotides line up with TRBD2. This CDR3 spans 14 amino acids. Germline CDR1 is LNHDA and CDR2 is SQIVND (reference sequence). In DNA form, the CDR3 reads TGTGCCAGTTGTCCGGGACTACCTGCTGATAGGCAGTATTTT. Translating gives CASCPGLPADRQYF.

The chain carries TRBV11-2 and TRBJ2-2; maybe TRBD2 (6 bases). Germline V gene sequence: CDR1 SGHAT, CDR2 FQNNGV. With 5 bases removed from V and 4 bases from J, the gap between germline ends came to 14 bases. The CDR3 has 15 residues. Here the CDR3 DNA reads TGTGCCAGCAGCGAGACTAGTTATAGCACCGGGGAGCTGTTTTTT. Translating gives CASSETSYSTGELFF.

The genes are TRBV12-3 or TRBV12-4 and TRBJ2-1, with 7 bases identical to TRBD1. V trimming: 5 bases; J trimming: 12 bases; junction bases outside the gene matches: 7. This CDR3 has 12 residues. CDR3 in DNA: TGTGCCAGCAGTCCCAGACAGGGCGGGCAGTTCTTC. Translating it yields CASSPRQGGQFF.

V gene TRBV12-3 or TRBV12-4 combines with J gene TRBJ2-5; 7 bases are shared with TRBD1. The length of the CDR3 is 13 residues. V dropped 6 bases and J dropped 1; count of bases not matched to a gene: 2. The CDR3 protein is CASRGQPQETQYF. The CDR3 bases are TGTGCCAGCAGGGGACAGCCCCAAGAGACCCAGTACTTC.

V is TRBV29-1 and J is TRBJ2-2; D perhaps matches TRBD1 (5 bases). Germline V gene data show CDR1 as SQVTM and CDR2 as ANQGSEA. The CDR3 contains 15 residues. The germline V and J ends were trimmed by 1 base and 4 bases, with 13 bases remaining between them. In DNA form, the CDR3 reads TGCAGCGTTGAAGGGAGAACAGGTCTCACCGGGGAGCTGTTTTTT. It is translated as CSVEGRTGLTGELFF.

The chain links TRBV3-1 (or the pseudogene TRBV3-2) to TRBJ2-3, with D hard to call. The germline V and J ends were trimmed by 3 bases and 7 bases, with 5 bases remaining between them. Germline loops: CDR1 LGHDT, CDR2 YNNKEL (reference sequence). The CDR3 has 11 amino acids. The CDR3 nucleotides read TGTGCCAGCAGCCAGCTAAATACGCAGTATTTT. Its translation: CASSQLNTQYF.

A single count supports this clone. The rearrangement uses TRBV10-3 and TRBJ1-4; possible D gene TRBD1, 6 bases. Germline V gives CDR1 ENHRY, CDR2 SYGVKD. The CDR3 runs 17 residues. The V end was cut by 2 bases, the J end by 0 bases, with 13 bases between. The CDR3 bases are TGTGCCATCAGTGAGAGGGGGTTAAAGGCAACTAATGAAAAACTGTTTTTT. Protein: CAISERGLKATNEKLFF.

The CDR3, as DNA: TGTGCCAGCAGCTATAGACAGGGGATGAACACTGAAGCTTTCTTT. Translation: CASSYRQGMNTEAFF. V is TRBV5-4 and J is TRBJ1-1, with TRBD1 matching 8 bases. Losses at the gene ends were 3 bases for V and 0 bases for J; bases not matched to a gene: 4. Germline V lookup: CDR1 SGHNT, CDR2 YYREEE (reference sequence). This CDR3 is 15 amino acids long.

This clone turned up a few times. This chain connects TRBV2 to TRBJ1-2; a weak D match, TRBD1 (6 bases). The CDR3 covers 14 residues. The V and J ends lost 8 bases and 5 bases respectively, with 18 bases between them. CDR1 SNHLY and CDR2 FYNNEI come from the germline V gene. DNA for the CDR3: TGTGCCAGCGCAGGGGAAAGAGTACAGTATGGCTACACCTTC. Translating gives CASAGERVQYGYTF.

This clone has a handful of counts. This chain connects TRBV7-9 to TRBJ1-1; weak D call: TRBD1 (6 bases). V lost 5 bases to trimming and J lost 4 bases, with 11 bases between them. CDR1 and CDR2 from the germline V gene are SEHNR and FQNEAQ (reference sequence). There are 13 residues in the CDR3. Here the CDR3 reads CASSIDRSTEAFF. CDR3 sequence (DNA): TGTGCCAGCAGCATAGACAGGAGCACTGAAGCTTTCTTT.

The rearrangement joins TRBV18 to TRBJ2-1, with 9 bases lining up with TRBD2. CDR3 length: 13 residues. The junction had 10 bases not matched to a gene; V was cut back by 4 bases and J by 15 bases. The germline gives CDR1 KGHSH, CDR2 LQKENI. CDR3 DNA: TGTGCCAGCTCACTTATAGCGGGAGAATCTCTGTTCTTC. Encoded protein: CASSLIAGESLFF. Full variable domain (remainder filled in from reference TRBV18 and TRBJ2-1): NAGVMQNPRHLVRRRGQEARLRCSPMKGHSHVYWYRQLPEEGLKFMVYLQKENIIDESGMPKERFSAEFPKEGPSILRIQQVVRGDSAAYFCASSLIAGESLFFGPGTRLTVL.

V usage is TRBV15 and J usage is TRBJ2-1, with TRBD2 as a possible D gene (6 bases). The germline CDR1 and CDR2 sequences are LNHNV and YYDKDF (reference sequence). The CDR3 contains 16 residues. V was pared by 3 bases and J by 2 bases, with 14 bases between. This chain's CDR3 is CATSRPAGRAYNEQFF. CDR3 bases: TGTGCCACCAGCAGGCCCGCGGGACGAGCCTACAATGAGCAGTTCTTC.

This CDR3 reads CASGTESNYGYTF. In nucleotides, the CDR3 is TGTGCCAGCGGAACAGAGTCTAACTATGGCTACACCTTC. V is TRBV3-1 (or the pseudogene TRBV3-2) and J is TRBJ1-2; D is undetermined. Germline V gene data show CDR1 as LGHDT and CDR2 as YNNKEL (reference sequence). The CDR3 loop spans 13 amino acids. The V end lost 8 bases, the J end lost 0 bases, and 10 bases lay between the germline ends.

In this sample, this clone turned up a few times. The rearrangement uses TRBV6-6 and TRBJ1-1; D is unclear. CDR3 length: 11 amino acids. Germline V gives CDR1 MNHNY, CDR2 SVGAGI (reference sequence). In DNA form, the CDR3 reads TGTGCACTGTCTCAGGTAACTGAAGCTTTCTTT. Translating it yields CALSQVTEAFF.

The CDR3 nucleotides are TGTGCCAGTAGTCCCTGGACAGGGGCCTACGAGCAGTACTTC. It specifies CASSPWTGAYEQYF. The rearrangement joins TRBV19 to TRBJ2-7; 9 nucleotides match TRBD1. This CDR3 comprises 14 residues. The V gene's germline CDR1 is LNHDA and CDR2 SQIVND (reference sequence). The V and J ends lost 5 bases and 2 bases, in that order; junction bases with no gene match: 4.

The V gene is TRBV4-3, the J gene TRBJ2-1; 11 positions match TRBD2. The V gene's germline CDR1 is LGHNA and CDR2 YSLEER. Trimming cost V 0 bases and J 9 bases; bases outside gene matches: 10. This CDR3 has 17 amino acids. In DNA form, the CDR3 reads TGCGCCAGCAGCCAAGATATAAGAACTAGCGGGAGACCTGAGCAGTTCTTC. As protein: CASSQDIRTSGRPEQFF.